Each of the 22 T cell receptor beta chains below was sequenced from the same sample in a study of cytomegalovirus exposure and HLA in healthy donors. The PCR made use of 60 Vbeta and 13 Jbeta primers. Produced via immunoSEQ multiplex PCR; TCRdb's table is partial and in-frame only. This table has approximately 81,000 clones, approximately 88% appearing once. Sequencing was performed on PBMCs. These receptors originate from a woman aged 50 to 60 in good health and CMV-seronegative.

The V and J genes are TRBV30 and TRBJ1-3, with D possibly matching TRBD1 (5 bases). The CDR3 extends over 14 amino acids. Deletions cut 2 bases from V and 3 bases from J, with 11 bases between. Germline CDR1 and CDR2: GTSNPN and SVGIG (reference sequence). CDR3 sequence reads: CAWSKGIDGNTIYF. The CDR3 DNA follows: TGTGCCTGGAGTAAGGGGATTGATGGAAACACCATATATTTT.

About this clone: The DNA is left out, because the CDR3 cannot be placed on it with certainty; the CDR3 is given as TCRdb lists it. The genes are TRBV7-9 and TRBJ1-3. The CDR3 numbers 15 amino acids, ends counted. In germline, CDR1 is SEHNR, CDR2 FQNEAQ (reference sequence). This CDR3 is CASSTSGGGENTIYF.

This chain connects TRBV5-5 to TRBJ1-2; unclear D gene. Germline-derived CDR1 and CDR2 are SGHKS and YYEKEE (reference sequence). V shed 0 bases and J shed 4 bases, with 10 bases lying between them. The CDR3 is 14 amino acids. CDR3 region: CASSLGRNSYGYTF. CDR3 coding DNA: TGTGCCAGCAGCTTGGGCAGAAATTCCTATGGCTACACCTTC.

The genes are TRBV5-1 and TRBJ1-1; 7 nucleotides line up with TRBD1. From germline, CDR1 is SGHRS and CDR2 YFSETQ. CDR3 length: 15 residues. Trimming cost V 4 bases and J 3 bases; bases outside gene matches: 9. Here the CDR3 DNA reads TGCGCCAGCAGCGCACACAGGGGAGGTGACACTGAAGCTTTCTTT. This translates into CASSAHRGGDTEAFF.

This chain connects TRBV27 to TRBJ1-5; D uncertain. There are 13 residues in the CDR3. The V end was cut by 6 bases, the J end by 3 bases, with 9 bases between. The germline gives CDR1 MNHEY, CDR2 SMNVEV (reference sequence). DNA of the CDR3: TGTGCCAGCAGGGCGGGGTACAATCAGCCCCAGCATTTT. Its protein product is CASRAGYNQPQHF.

The chain uses TRBV6-5 and TRBJ2-1; 13 nucleotides align to TRBD2. The J segment lost 7 bases and the V segment lost 6 bases, leaving 6 bases of the junction unmatched. The CDR3 runs to 15 residues. The germline V gene encodes CDR1 MNHEY and CDR2 SVGAGI. The CDR3 DNA follows: TGTGCCAGCAGACCCACTAGCGGGAGGGTAAATGAGCAGTTCTTC. Amino acid sequence: CASRPTSGRVNEQFF.

Written as DNA, the CDR3 is TGTGCCAGCTCAACTCGACTAGCGGGGGCCAATTCCTACGAGCAGTACGTC. Its protein product is CASSTRLAGANSYEQYV. The chain carries TRBV7-9 and TRBJ2-7; 12 bases line up with TRBD2. With 8 bases clipped from V and 1 base from J, the junction kept 12 bases outside the gene matches. The V gene's germline CDR1 is SEHNR and CDR2 FQNEAQ (reference sequence). This CDR3 spans 17 amino acids.

The chain links TRBV2 to TRBJ1-4; D is unclear. CDR3 length: 14 amino acids. The ends were cut back, 8 bases at V and 2 bases at J, with 12 bases in the middle. Germline V gene sequence: CDR1 SNHLY, CDR2 FYNNEI. CDR3 sequence: CASGSGYTNEKLFF. The CDR3 coding sequence is TGTGCCAGCGGGTCGGGGTATACTAATGAAAAACTGTTTTTT.

Concerning this clone: The junction departs from the called germline gene at one end, perhaps through a read error. In DNA, the CDR3 is TGCGCCAGCAGCCAACTAGCGAACTCCGGGGAGCTGTTTTTT. It codes for CASSQLANSGELFF. This rearrangement joins TRBV4-3 to TRBJ2-2; TRBD2 might be the D (6 bases). CDR1 LGHNA and CDR2 YSLEER come from the germline V gene. The CDR3 has 14 amino acids.

The chain recombines TRBV4-1 with TRBJ2-5; possibly TRBD2 for D (5 bases). Germline CDR1 is MGHRA and CDR2 is YSYEKL. V was pared by 3 bases and J by 2 bases, with 10 bases between. This CDR3 is 14 amino acids long. The CDR3 loop is CASSHYTGQETQYF. CDR3 sequence (DNA): TGCGCCAGCAGCCACTACACGGGGCAAGAGACCCAGTACTTC.

The chain has TRBV5-4 and TRBJ1-1; tentative D call: TRBD1 (5 bases). V was cut by 3 bases and J by 8 bases, with 11 bases left in between. Germline values: CDR1 SGHNT, CDR2 YYREEE (reference sequence). The CDR3 has 12 residues. Here the CDR3 DNA reads TGTGCCAGCAGCTGGGCGGGACTCGAAGCTTTCTTT. Its translation: CASSWAGLEAFF.

The V call is TRBV27, the J call TRBJ2-5; D not certain. V dropped 6 bases and J dropped 7 bases, with 12 bases sitting between them. CDR1 is MNHEY and CDR2 is SMNVEV in the germline V gene (reference sequence). The CDR3 extends over 12 amino acids. The CDR3 sequence is CASSTPTGTQYF. The DNA of the CDR3 is TGTGCCAGCAGCACCCCCACGGGGACCCAGTACTTC.

Written as DNA, the CDR3 is TGTGCCAGCAAGGTCCACGGGACTAGCGTGACCGGGGAGCTGTTTTTT. It is translated as CASKVHGTSVTGELFF. The V and J genes are TRBV2 and TRBJ2-2; 10 nucleotides match TRBD2. Trimming removed 7 bases from V and 5 bases from J; junction bases left unmatched: 10. CDR1 and CDR2 (germline): SNHLY, FYNNEI. The CDR3 contains 16 residues. Full variable domain (missing parts from reference TRBV2 and TRBJ2-2): EPEVTQTPSHQVTQMGQEVILRCVPISNHLYFYWYRQILGQKVEFLVSFYNNEISEKSEIFDDQFSVERPDGSNFTLKIRSTKLEDSAMYFCASKVHGTSVTGELFFGEGSRLTVL.

The chain is built from TRBV21-1 and TRBJ1-2; the D call TRBD1 from the table was never checked on the DNA. TRBV21-1 is labeled a pseudogene. The CDR3 contains 14 residues. CDR3: CASSLGQGAYGYTF. The CDR3 DNA sequence: TGTGCCAGCAGTTTGGGCCAGGGGGCTTATGGCTACACCTTC.

This clone was detected a few times. The chain uses TRBV4-1 and TRBJ1-6; 9 nucleotides line up with TRBD1. CDR1 MGHRA and CDR2 YSYEKL come from the germline V gene. This CDR3 is 15 amino acids long. Trimming cost V 0 bases and J 13 bases; bases outside gene matches: 7. The CDR3 region is CASSQESGQGRPLHF. The CDR3 bases are TGCGCCAGCAGCCAAGAGTCGGGACAGGGCAGGCCCCTCCACTTT.

The chain carries TRBV2 and TRBJ1-1, with 10 bases fitting TRBD1. The CDR3 covers 14 residues. In germline, CDR1 is SNHLY, CDR2 FYNNEI. The J segment lost 6 bases and the V segment lost 7 bases, leaving 8 bases of the junction unmatched. The CDR3 nucleotides read TGTGCCAGCACCGGGGACAGGGGTATTTCTGAAGCTTTCTTT. It yields the protein CASTGDRGISEAFF.

The chain joins TRBV9 to TRBJ2-1, with 12 positions matching TRBD2. The CDR3 is 17 amino acids. J was trimmed by 7 bases and V by 3 bases; bases with no gene match: 11. Germline lookup yields CDR1 SGDLS and CDR2 YYNGEE. For the CDR3, the DNA is TGTGCCAGCAGCGCCCTAGCGGGAGGGCCGTTATCAAATGAGCAGTTCTTC. Protein sequence: CASSALAGGPLSNEQFF.

The rearrangement links TRBV7-8 to TRBJ2-7, with 13 positions matching TRBD2. CDR1 SGHVS and CDR2 FQNEAQ come from the germline V gene. This CDR3 is built from 16 residues. V was clipped by 4 bases and J by 7 bases; unmatched bases: 10. The CDR3 loop is CASSSGLAGVQGEQYF. The CDR3 DNA reads TGTGCCAGCAGCTCCGGACTAGCGGGAGTCCAGGGGGAGCAGTACTTC.

This chain joins TRBV19 and TRBJ2-1, with D perhaps matching TRBD2 (5 bases). V was shortened by 7 bases and J by 6 bases, with 22 bases between the two germline ends. CDR3 size: 16 residues. Germline CDR1 and CDR2: LNHDA and SQIVND (reference sequence). The CDR3 region has the DNA TGTGCCAGTACCCGAGGCGCGACCGTTCGGGGCAATGAGCAGTTCTTC. This encodes CASTRGATVRGNEQFF.

This chain links TRBV27 with TRBJ1-5, with unresolved D. Germline lookup yields CDR1 MNHEY and CDR2 SMNVEV (reference sequence). The CDR3 has 15 amino acids. Trimming removed 1 base from V and 3 bases from J, with 10 bases in between. CDR3 coding DNA: TGTGCCAGCAGTTTATTTTGGGCCGCCAATCAGCCCCAGCATTTT. It specifies CASSLFWAANQPQHF.

The sample holds one count of this clone. This chain connects TRBV30 to TRBJ1-1, with 9 bases aligning to TRBD1. CDR3 length: 13 amino acids. With V trimmed by 5 bases and J by 6 bases, 7 bases remained unmatched. CDR1 and CDR2 (germline): GTSNPN, SVGIG (reference sequence). Written as DNA, the CDR3 is TGTGCCTGGGATACAGGGGGCAACGCTGAAGCTTTCTTT. Its protein is CAWDTGGNAEAFF.

The chain uses TRBV10-1 and TRBJ2-7; TRBD2 agrees at 11 bases. V shed 5 bases and J 7 bases; nucleotides not matched to a gene: 7. CDR3 size: 14 residues. Germline lookup yields CDR1 WNHNN and CDR2 SYGVQD (reference sequence). For the CDR3, the DNA is TGCGCCAGCAGTCCCCTAGCGGGGGGCGGGGAGCAGTACTTC. This encodes CASSPLAGGGEQYF.